Below, 8 T cell receptor beta chains from the same sample are listed, as sequenced in a study of cytomegalovirus exposure and HLA in healthy donors. Use of 60 Vbeta and 13 Jbeta primers characterized the PCR. The assay was immunoSEQ multiplex PCR, and TCRdb's table has in-frame clones only and misses some. The repertoire includes under 200,000 clones, roughly 84% of them detected once, and more than 0.85% sits in the top ten. Input material: PBMCs. The receptor set was obtained from a man under 40 in good health and CMV-seronegative.

The chain couples TRBV5-5 to TRBJ1-6, with 7 bases matching TRBD1. CDR1 SGHKS and CDR2 YYEKEE come from the germline V gene (reference sequence). V lost 1 base to trimming and J lost 6 bases; unmatched junction nucleotides: 4. The CDR3 consists of 15 residues. The CDR3 DNA reads TGTGCCAGCAGCTTGATCCGGGACAGTAATTCACCCCTCCACTTT. Translation: CASSLIRDSNSPLHF.

V and J are TRBV9 and TRBJ2-2, with D maybe TRBD1 (6 bases). CDR3 length: 17 amino acids. Per the germline V gene, CDR1 is SGDLS and CDR2 is YYNGEE. V was shortened by 3 bases and J by 0 bases, with 15 bases between the two germline ends. DNA of the CDR3: TGTGCCAGCAGCGGCCACACAGGGTATACGAACACCGGGGAGCTGTTTTTT. Translating gives CASSGHTGYTNTGELFF.

This sequence joins TRBV30 and TRBJ1-6; perhaps TRBD1 as D (6 bases). V gave up 6 bases and J gave up 6 bases, with 12 bases separating them. Germline V gene data show CDR1 as GTSNPN and CDR2 as SVGIG (reference sequence). This CDR3 is 13 amino acids long. CDR3 in amino acids: CACLGQFNSPLHF. DNA of the CDR3: TGTGCCTGCCTAGGACAGTTTAATTCACCCCTCCACTTT.

In this sample, this clone turned up once. This sequence joins TRBV19 and TRBJ2-3; TRBD1 matches 9 bases. J gave up 2 bases and V 7 bases, and 7 bases lay outside the gene matches. Germline V gives CDR1 LNHDA, CDR2 SQIVND (reference sequence). This CDR3 has 15 amino acids. CDR3 sequence (DNA): TGTGCCAGTAAAGCCGGACAGGGGTACACAGATACGCAGTATTTT. This codes for CASKAGQGYTDTQYF.

V gene TRBV30 combines with J gene TRBJ1-2; D gene uncertain. This CDR3 contains 11 residues. The V gene's germline CDR1 is GTSNPN and CDR2 SVGIG (reference sequence). The V and J ends lost 4 bases and 6 bases respectively, with 9 bases between them. The CDR3 reads CAWTRNNGYTF. The DNA for the CDR3 is TGTGCCTGGACTAGGAATAATGGCTACACCTTC.

V usage is TRBV7-8 and J usage is TRBJ1-5; D may be TRBD1 (6 bases). CDR1 is SGHVS and CDR2 is FQNEAQ in the germline V gene. The CDR3 contains 14 residues. Trimming stripped 4 bases from V and 0 bases from J, with 7 bases between. CDR3 sequence (DNA): TGTGCCAGCAGCTCGGACAGTAGCAATCAGCCCCAGCATTTT. Amino acids: CASSSDSSNQPQHF.

The J gene is TRBJ1-1, the V gene TRBV11-2, with D unclear. This CDR3 contains 15 residues. Trimming removed 5 bases at V and 6 bases at J, with 19 bases between. Germline CDR1 is SGHAT and CDR2 is FQNNGV. CDR3 coding DNA: TGTGCCAGCAGCCTTTACGGGGTGATTGGAGCTGAAGCTTTCTTT. Its protein is CASSLYGVIGAEAFF.

The chain combines TRBV7-8 with TRBJ2-5; 12 bases match TRBD2. The CDR3 extends over 15 amino acids. The trim removed 5 bases at V and 8 bases at J, leaving 9 bases unmatched. Germline assignment: CDR1 SGHVS and CDR2 FQNEAQ. The CDR3 DNA sequence: TGTGCCAGCAGCCACCCTAGCGGGGGGGGGTCTACCCAGTACTTC. Its translation: CASSHPSGGGSTQYF.